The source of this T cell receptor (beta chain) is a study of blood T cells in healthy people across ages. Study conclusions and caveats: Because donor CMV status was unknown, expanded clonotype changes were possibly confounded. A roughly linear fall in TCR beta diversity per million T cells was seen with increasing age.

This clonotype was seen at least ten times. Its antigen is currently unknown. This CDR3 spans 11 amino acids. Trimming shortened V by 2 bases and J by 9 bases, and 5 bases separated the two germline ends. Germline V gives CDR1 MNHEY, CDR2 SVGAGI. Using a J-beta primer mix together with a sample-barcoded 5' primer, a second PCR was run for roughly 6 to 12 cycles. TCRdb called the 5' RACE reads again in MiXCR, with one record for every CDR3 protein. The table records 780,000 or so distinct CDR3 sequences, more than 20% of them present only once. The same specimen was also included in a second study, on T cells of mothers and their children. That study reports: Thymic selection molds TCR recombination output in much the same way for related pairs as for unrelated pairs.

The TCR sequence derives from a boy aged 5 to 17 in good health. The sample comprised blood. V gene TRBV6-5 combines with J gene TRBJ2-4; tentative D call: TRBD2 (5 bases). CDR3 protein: CASSYGSIQYF. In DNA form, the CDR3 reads TGTGCCAGCAGTTACGGGAGCATTCAGTACTTC.